This T cell receptor (beta chain) was captured in a study of naive and memory T cell subsets. Two oligonucleotides, mixed equimolar, formed the beta constant-region primer covering TRBC1 and TRBC2. TCRdb re-called the UMI-ligation and nested PCR reads through MiXCR, storing one row per CDR3 protein. The sample lists some 85,000 distinct CDR3 sequences; around 13% were seen once. Deletions cut 6 bases from V and 1 base from J, with 13 bases between. CDR3 size: 14 residues. This clonotype showed up just once. The chain couples TRBV12-3 or TRBV12-4 to TRBJ2-7; D call uncertain. The TCR originated in a human donor in good health. Specimen: central memory CD4+ T cells from blood. CDR3 in amino acids: CASSRQAGSYEQYF. The CDR3 region has the DNA TGTGCCAGCAGCAGACAAGCCGGGTCCTACGAGCAGTACTTC.